Below, one T cell receptor beta chain is given with its context. Here immunoSEQ multiplex PCR was the method, and the copy in TCRdb shows in-frame clones only, minus some. This sample has more than 20,000 clones, with approximately 91% found just once. The data were obtained in a study of control samples from healthy donors and cancer patients. The V and J ends lost 6 bases and 2 bases respectively, with 17 bases between them. There are 15 residues in the CDR3. CDR1 is MNHEY and CDR2 is SMNVEV in the germline V gene (reference sequence). V usage is TRBV27 and J usage is TRBJ2-7; possibly TRBD1 for D (5 bases). This TCR came from a man in his fifties or sixties with lung cancer. The sample taken for sequencing was PBMCs. CDR3: CASRPQRTLTYEQYF. In DNA, the CDR3 is TGTGCCAGCAGACCGCAAAGGACACTTACCTACGAGCAGTACTTC.